The 19 T cell receptor beta chains reported below all come from one sample, sequenced in a study of post-analysis software for immune sequencing data. TCR beta cDNA libraries included unique molecular identifiers. MiXCR, applied by TCRdb to the PCR reads, yields one record per CDR3 protein. The sample includes about 500,000 distinct CDR3 sequences, around 40% of them seen just once. Broader study findings: Comparison of patients with controls showed about 5 TRBV segments more frequent in patients, TRBV5-6, TRBV5-1 and TRBV20-1 among them.

No cognate antigen is known for these TCRs. Sequenced sample: blood. These receptors came from a girl under 18 with multiple sclerosis.

This clonotype has only a few counts. The chain combines TRBV20-1 with TRBJ2-3; 8 nucleotides match TRBD2. Germline V gives CDR1 DFQATT, CDR2 SNEGSKA (reference sequence). The V gene end was trimmed by 3 bases and the J gene end by 1 base; junction bases not matched to a gene: 6. The CDR3 runs to 15 residues. In DNA form, the CDR3 reads TGCAGTGCTAGCGGGAGGGCAGGAGGCACAGATACGCAGTATTTT. Translated: CSASGRAGGTDTQYF.

V and J are TRBV5-1 and TRBJ1-2; possibly TRBD1 for D (5 bases). CDR1 is SGHRS and CDR2 is YFSETQ in the germline V gene. This CDR3 spans 15 amino acids. V shed 3 bases and J shed 2 bases, with 14 bases lying between them. In nucleotides, the CDR3 is TGCGCCAGCAGCTCCAGACGGGGGTCCAACTATGGCTACACCTTC. Residues: CASSSRRGSNYGYTF.

The rearrangement uses TRBV28 and TRBJ2-1, with 8 bases that match TRBD2. The germline V gene encodes CDR1 MDHEN and CDR2 SYDVKM. CDR3 length: 14 amino acids. The V gene end was trimmed by 7 bases and the J gene end by 9 bases; junction bases not matched to a gene: 11. CDR3 in amino acids: CASTTGTSLREQFF. The CDR3 DNA is TGTGCCAGCACCACCGGGACTAGTTTACGTGAGCAGTTCTTC.

V and J are TRBV30 and TRBJ2-3, with 7 bases matching TRBD2. Trimming cost V 7 bases and J 2 bases; bases outside gene matches: 9. Germline-derived CDR1 and CDR2 are GTSNPN and SVGIG (reference sequence). This CDR3 has 14 residues. CDR3 DNA sequence: TGTGCCTCGGGGGGAGCAAAATTCACAGATACGCAGTATTTT. This sequence encodes CASGGAKFTDTQYF.

The rearrangement links TRBV6-1 to TRBJ2-7; 9 nucleotides align to TRBD2. The CDR3 spans 13 residues. Germline loops: CDR1 MNHNS, CDR2 SASEGT. Losses at the gene ends were 11 bases for V and 2 bases for J; bases not matched to a gene: 7. The CDR3 DNA reads TGTGCCGGCCAGCTAGCGGGACCCTACGAGCAGTACTTC. It specifies CAGQLAGPYEQYF.

The V gene is TRBV5-1, the J gene TRBJ1-5; D call uncertain. This CDR3 is built from 13 residues. Germline V gives CDR1 SGHRS, CDR2 YFSETQ. With 4 bases removed from V and 5 bases from J, the gap between germline ends came to 10 bases. DNA of the CDR3: TGCGCCAGCAGCCTCGAGTTTGATCAGCCCCAGCATTTT. Its protein is CASSLEFDQPQHF. Full variable domain (remainder filled in from reference TRBV5-1 and TRBJ1-5): KAGVTQTPRYLIKTRGQQVTLSCSPISGHRSVSWYQQTPGQGLQFLFEYFSETQRNKGNFPGRFSGRQFSNSRSEMNVSTLELGDSALYLCASSLEFDQPQHFGDGTRLSIL.

This clonotype has more than one count but fewer than ten. V gene TRBV29-1 combines with J gene TRBJ2-1; TRBD1 aligns across 10 bases. The CDR3 has 13 residues. V lost 6 bases and J lost 9; bases outside the gene matches: 8. Germline V gene lookup returns CDR1 SQVTM and CDR2 ANQGSEA. CDR3 sequence (DNA): TGCAGCGTACCGGGACAGGGGAGCAGTGAGCAGTTCTTC. This codes for CSVPGQGSSEQFF.

A few counts support this clonotype. The chain has TRBV20-1 and TRBJ2-7; TRBD1 matches at 9 bases. Germline assignment: CDR1 DFQATT and CDR2 SNEGSKA (reference sequence). This CDR3 spans 14 amino acids. The V segment lost 4 bases and the J segment 2 bases; nucleotides outside the gene matches: 6. The CDR3 nucleotides are TGCAGTGCTAACCGCCGGGACAGGGCCTACGAGCAGTACTTC. Translated: CSANRRDRAYEQYF.

This clonotype has only a few counts. V is TRBV20-1 and J is TRBJ2-7; 7 bases fit TRBD2. V trimming: 0 bases; J trimming: 0 bases; junction bases outside the gene matches: 5. Per the germline V gene, CDR1 is DFQATT and CDR2 is SNEGSKA (reference sequence). This CDR3 spans 15 amino acids. The CDR3 here is CSARDPSGDSYEQYF. CDR3 sequence (DNA): TGCAGTGCTAGAGATCCAAGCGGGGACTCCTACGAGCAGTACTTC.

This clonotype was observed a few times. The chain employs TRBV4-1 and TRBJ2-7; no clear D gene. Germline-derived CDR1 and CDR2 are MGHRA and YSYEKL. Trimming pared 3 bases from V and 5 bases from J, leaving 8 bases between. The length of the CDR3 is 12 residues. Here the CDR3 DNA reads TGCGCCAGCAGCCACCAATCTGACGAGCAGTACTTC. Translation gives CASSHQSDEQYF.

This clonotype is a singleton in its sample. In this CDR3 the conserved last residue, phenylalanine or tryptophan, is missing, so a read error is likely. This chain uses TRBV20-1 with TRBJ2-7; 9 nucleotides match TRBD1. CDR1 DFQATT and CDR2 SNEGSKA come from the germline V gene (reference sequence). Unmatched junction bases numbered 8, after V lost 0 bases and J lost 5 bases. CDR3 size: 15 residues. The CDR3 DNA reads as TGCAGTGCTAGAGATGTGGGACAGGGAATAAACGAGCAGTACTTA. This translates into CSARDVGQGINEQYL.

The rearrangement joins TRBV9 to TRBJ2-3, with D uncertain. Trimming stripped 4 bases from V and 9 bases from J, with 21 bases between. CDR1 and CDR2 from the germline V gene are SGDLS and YYNGEE. The CDR3 covers 15 residues. The CDR3 sequence is CASSPRGWAPETQYF. CDR3 nucleotide sequence: TGTGCCAGCAGCCCTAGAGGTTGGGCCCCCGAAACGCAGTATTTT.

V gene TRBV20-1 combines with J gene TRBJ2-5, with D perhaps being TRBD1 or TRBD2 (5 bases each). The CDR3 consists of 10 residues. V lost 7 bases to trimming and J lost 9 bases, with 12 bases between them. Germline CDR1 reads DFQATT; CDR2 reads SNEGSKA (reference sequence). This chain's CDR3 is CSVARGPQYF. CDR3 in DNA: TGCAGTGTGGCTCGGGGACCCCAGTACTTC.

Turning to this clonotype: A junction end diverges from the germline sequence, so it may reflect a read error. V is TRBV4-1 and J is TRBJ2-1; unclear D gene. The V gene's germline CDR1 is MGHRA and CDR2 YSYEKL. This CDR3 comprises 12 residues. For the CDR3, the DNA is TGCGCCAGCAGCCAAAACTACGATGAGCAGTTCTTC. It is translated as CASSQNYDEQFF.

In this sample, this clonotype turned up a few times. The rearrangement links TRBV15 to TRBJ1-2, with D hard to call. The CDR3 extends over 16 amino acids. The germline V gene has CDR1 LNHNV and CDR2 YYDKDF (reference sequence). V was clipped by 2 bases and J by 0 bases, with 13 bases between them. The CDR3 coding sequence is TGTGCCACCAGCAGACGAGGACCTTCAGCTAACTATGGCTACACCTTC. Its protein is CATSRRGPSANYGYTF.

V is TRBV7-2 and J is TRBJ2-1; D possibly uses TRBD1 or TRBD2 (5 bases each). Germline CDR1 and CDR2: SGHTA and FQGNSA. The ends were cut back, 4 bases at V and 12 bases at J, with 10 bases in the middle. This CDR3 comprises 11 residues. The CDR3 DNA is TGTGCCAGCAGCTCGGCTGGGGGGCAGTTCTTC. This sequence encodes CASSSAGGQFF.

This clonotype was seen only a few times. The chain's CDR3 is CSVAGAYEQYF. The CDR3 DNA follows: TGCAGTGTGGCGGGGGCCTACGAGCAGTACTTC. The chain is built from TRBV29-1 and TRBJ2-7; 7 bases fit TRBD2. From germline, CDR1 is SQVTM and CDR2 ANQGSEA. This CDR3 is 11 amino acids long.

V is TRBV7-9 and J is TRBJ1-2; 7 nucleotides line up with TRBD1. Germline CDR1 reads SEHNR; CDR2 reads FQNEAQ (reference sequence). The CDR3 extends over 15 amino acids. Trimming removed 5 bases from V and 2 bases from J; junction bases left unmatched: 8. DNA for the CDR3: TGTGCCAGCAGCGGGACAGACAACATGAACTATGGCTACACCTTC. It yields the protein CASSGTDNMNYGYTF.

This clonotype was detected only a few times. The chain combines TRBV5-1 with TRBJ1-2; TRBD1 matches 7 bases. This CDR3 comprises 15 residues. Losses at the gene ends were 0 bases for V and 6 bases for J; bases not matched to a gene: 8. Looked up from germline, CDR1 is SGHRS and CDR2 is YFSETQ. The CDR3 bases are TGCGCCAGCAGCTTGGAGGCGAGGGGGCGGAATGGCTACACCTTC. Translated, it gives CASSLEARGRNGYTF. Full variable domain (outside the CDR3, taken from reference TRBV5-1 and TRBJ1-2): KAGVTQTPRYLIKTRGQQVTLSCSPISGHRSVSWYQQTPGQGLQFLFEYFSETQRNKGNFPGRFSGRQFSNSRSEMNVSTLELGDSALYLCASSLEARGRNGYTFGSGTRLTVV.